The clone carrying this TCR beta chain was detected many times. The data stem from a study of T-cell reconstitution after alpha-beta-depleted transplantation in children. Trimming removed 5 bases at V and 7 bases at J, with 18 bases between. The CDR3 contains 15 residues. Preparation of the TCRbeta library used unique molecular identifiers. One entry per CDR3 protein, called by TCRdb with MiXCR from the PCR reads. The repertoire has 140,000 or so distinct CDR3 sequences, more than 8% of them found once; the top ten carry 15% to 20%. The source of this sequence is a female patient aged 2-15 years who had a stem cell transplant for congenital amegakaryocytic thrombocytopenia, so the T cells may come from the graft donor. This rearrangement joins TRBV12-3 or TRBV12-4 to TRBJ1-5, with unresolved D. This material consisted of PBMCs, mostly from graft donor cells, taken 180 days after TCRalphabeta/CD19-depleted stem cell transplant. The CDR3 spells CASSPVEGTGQPQHF. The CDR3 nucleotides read TGTGCCAGCAGTCCCGTCGAAGGTACGGGGCAGCCCCAGCATTTT.